Below are 27 T cell receptor beta chains sequenced from a single sample in a study of T cell responses to AZD1222 COVID-19 vaccine. Sequenced by immunoSEQ multiplex PCR; TCRdb stores in-frame clones only, minus some. Of approximately 130,000 clones in the sample, approximately 86% are singletons; the top ten hold 2.5% to 3.5%. The specimen was peripheral blood, collected 28 days after the second AZD1222 dose. These receptors were taken from an adult who received the AZD1222 COVID-19 vaccine.

This clone is a singleton in its sample. The chain links TRBV19 to TRBJ1-5; 12 nucleotides match TRBD1. The length of the CDR3 is 15 residues. Germline CDR1 and CDR2: LNHDA and SQIVND (reference sequence). The V segment lost 6 bases and the J segment 6 bases; nucleotides outside the gene matches: 6. CDR3 coding DNA: TGTGCCAGTAGGACGGGACAGGGGGCAGGTCAGCCCCAGCATTTT. Its translation: CASRTGQGAGQPQHF.

The J gene is TRBJ1-2, the V gene TRBV3-1 (or the pseudogene TRBV3-2); D uncertain. CDR3 length: 16 amino acids. V was cut by 3 bases and J by 3 bases, with 17 bases left in between. The germline V gene has CDR1 LGHDT and CDR2 YNNKEL (reference sequence). The CDR3 loop is CASSQDVGRFDYGYTF. CDR3 coding DNA: TGTGCCAGCAGCCAGGATGTAGGGCGATTTGACTATGGCTACACCTTC.

The chain carries TRBV29-1 and TRBJ2-7; maybe TRBD2 (5 bases). In germline, CDR1 is SQVTM, CDR2 ANQGSEA. Trimming stripped 7 bases from V and 5 bases from J, with 12 bases between. The CDR3 covers 11 residues. The CDR3 reads CSAMRANEQYF. CDR3 nucleotides: TGCAGCGCCATGAGGGCCAACGAGCAGTACTTC.

The chain has TRBV6-2 or TRBV6-3 and TRBJ2-5, with D perhaps matching TRBD1 or TRBD2 (5 bases each). Germline V gene data show CDR1 as MNHEY and CDR2 as SVGEGT. Trimming left V 5 bases short and J 4 bases short, with 11 bases between. CDR3 size: 13 residues. This chain's CDR3 is CASSHQGRETQYF. The DNA of the CDR3 is TGTGCCAGCAGTCACCAGGGACGAGAGACCCAGTACTTC.

This clone has a single count. The chain carries TRBV4-3 and TRBJ1-5; the D gene is possibly TRBD1 (5 bases). From germline, CDR1 is LGHNA and CDR2 YSLEER. The CDR3 is 15 amino acids. Trimming cost V 0 bases and J 2 bases, with 8 bases left between them. DNA of the CDR3: TGCGCCAGCAGCCAAGACAGGGCTGGCAATCAGCCCCAGCATTTT. Translation gives CASSQDRAGNQPQHF.

This sequence joins TRBV14 and TRBJ1-1; D ambiguous. V gave up 2 bases and J gave up 2 bases, with 6 bases separating them. Germline lookup yields CDR1 SGHDN and CDR2 FVKESK. The CDR3 has 13 residues. The CDR3 region is CASSQYINTEAFF. The CDR3 nucleotides are TGTGCCAGCAGCCAATATATCAACACTGAAGCTTTCTTT. The variable domain in full, completed from reference TRBV14 and TRBJ1-1, reads EAGVTQFPSHSVIEKGQTVTLRCDPISGHDNLYWYRRVMGKEIKFLLHFVKESKQDESGMPNNRFLAERTGGTYSTLKVQPAELEDSGVYFCASSQYINTEAFFGQGTRLTVV.

This clone was seen a handful of times. This chain links TRBV4-2 with TRBJ1-3; no reliable D call. V was trimmed by 1 base and J by 0 bases, leaving 13 bases between them. There are 17 residues in the CDR3. CDR1 and CDR2 from the germline V gene are LGHNA and YNFKEQ. The CDR3 coding sequence is TGTGCCAGCAGCCAAGTAAAAGGAAAGGGCTCTGGAAACACCATATATTTT. Its protein is CASSQVKGKGSGNTIYF.

This clone was seen a few times. V gene TRBV5-8 combines with J gene TRBJ1-2, with D possibly matching TRBD1 (5 bases). Trimming left V 5 bases short and J 1 base short, with 9 bases between. Germline lookup yields CDR1 SGHTS and CDR2 YDEGEE. The CDR3 totals 13 residues. The CDR3 DNA sequence: TGTGCCAGCAGGGGGGAAAATAACTATGGCTACACCTTC. Amino acids: CASRGENNYGYTF.

This clone came up once. This rearrangement joins TRBV9 to TRBJ1-4; D call uncertain. Germline-derived CDR1 and CDR2 are SGDLS and YYNGEE. The CDR3 runs to 13 residues. V was shortened by 3 bases and J by 11 bases, with 14 bases between the two germline ends. The CDR3, as DNA: TGTGCCAGCAGCGCCCAGGACCGGTCGAAACTGTTTTTT. This encodes CASSAQDRSKLFF.

The chain uses TRBV28 and TRBJ1-6, with D tentatively TRBD1 (6 bases). The CDR3 runs 15 residues. The V and J ends lost 0 bases and 8 bases respectively, with 11 bases between them. Germline CDR1 reads MDHEN; CDR2 reads SYDVKM. The CDR3 reads CASSLWDSRDSPLHF. In DNA, the CDR3 is TGTGCCAGCAGTTTATGGGACAGTCGGGATTCACCCCTCCACTTT.

This clone was detected only a few times. The V gene is TRBV10-3, the J gene TRBJ1-5; the match to TRBD1 covers 7 bases. This CDR3 region has 16 residues. Germline-derived CDR1 and CDR2 are ENHRY and SYGVKD. V gave up 4 bases and J gave up 2 bases; unmatched junction bases: 8. The CDR3 DNA is TGTGCCATCAGTGGGGAAGACAGGGACGGCAATCAGCCCCAGCATTTT. Its translation is CAISGEDRDGNQPQHF.

The genes are TRBV28 and TRBJ2-2; D unclear. Deletions cut 5 bases from V and 2 bases from J, with 3 bases between. The CDR3 length is 12 residues. In germline, CDR1 is MDHEN, CDR2 SYDVKM. CDR3: CASSINTGELFF. The DNA for the CDR3 is TGTGCCAGCAGTATAAACACCGGGGAGCTGTTTTTT.

The rearrangement links TRBV7-9 to TRBJ1-4, with 7 bases lining up with TRBD1. The ends lost 5 bases at V and 7 bases at J; junction bases unmatched: 10. The CDR3 length is 15 residues. Germline V lookup: CDR1 SEHNR, CDR2 FQNEAQ (reference sequence). The CDR3 sequence: CASSPPRTGSEKLFF. Written as DNA, the CDR3 is TGTGCCAGCAGCCCCCCGCGGACAGGCTCTGAAAAACTGTTTTTT.

V and J are TRBV6-4 and TRBJ2-3; D is ambiguous. Germline CDR1 reads MRHNA; CDR2 reads SNTAGT. The CDR3 has 14 amino acids. Trimming removed 0 bases from V and 5 bases from J, with 9 bases in between. The CDR3 DNA reads TGTGCCAGCAGTGACTCAGACCCGGTAGATACGCAGTATTTT. Its protein is CASSDSDPVDTQYF.

V and J are TRBV14 and TRBJ1-1; 10 nucleotides align to TRBD1. CDR1 is SGHDN and CDR2 is FVKESK in the germline V gene. The CDR3 contains 14 residues. J lost 5 bases, V lost 5 bases, and 5 bases had no gene match. The CDR3 DNA follows: TGTGCCAGCAGCGGGGGACAGGGGAGAACTGAAGCTTTCTTT. Translated, it gives CASSGGQGRTEAFF. Filled out from reference TRBV14 and TRBJ1-1, the complete variable domain reads EAGVTQFPSHSVIEKGQTVTLRCDPISGHDNLYWYRRVMGKEIKFLLHFVKESKQDESGMPNNRFLAERTGGTYSTLKVQPAELEDSGVYFCASSGGQGRTEAFFGQGTRLTVV.

The V gene is TRBV15, the J gene TRBJ2-7; 11 nucleotides line up with TRBD1. Germline-derived CDR1 and CDR2 are LNHNV and YYDKDF (reference sequence). CDR3 length equals 14 residues. Trimming removed 6 bases from V and 5 bases from J; junction bases left unmatched: 6. The CDR3 spells CATSLDRGPHEQYF. The CDR3 region has the DNA TGTGCCACCAGTCTGGACAGGGGGCCCCACGAGCAGTACTTC.

The V and J genes are TRBV5-1 and TRBJ1-1; 7 bases agree with TRBD1. J lost 3 bases, V lost 8 bases, and 10 bases had no gene match. This CDR3 has 14 residues. CDR1 SGHRS and CDR2 YFSETQ come from the germline V gene. CDR3 sequence: CASRLRQGDTEAFF. CDR3 DNA sequence: TGCGCCAGTAGATTAAGACAGGGTGACACTGAAGCTTTCTTT.

This chain joins TRBV21-1 and TRBJ2-7; the tabulated D call, TRBD1, remains unverified against the DNA. TRBV21-1 is a documented pseudogene. This CDR3 has 16 residues. The CDR3 sequence: CASSRFSGTEPYEQYF. The CDR3 coding sequence is TGTGCCAGCAGCAGATTTTCCGGGACAGAGCCCTACGAGCAGTACTTC.

There are a few counts of this clone. The rearrangement uses TRBV5-4 and TRBJ2-1; 8 bases align to TRBD1. Losses at the gene ends were 3 bases for V and 9 bases for J; bases not matched to a gene: 8. CDR1 is SGHNT, CDR2 YYREEE, per germline (reference sequence). The CDR3 extends over 14 amino acids. The CDR3 reads CASSSRDRSPEQFF. Here the CDR3 DNA reads TGTGCCAGCAGCTCCCGGGACAGGTCCCCTGAGCAGTTCTTC.

The gene calls are TRBV5-1 and TRBJ1-2, with D hard to call. CDR3 length: 13 residues. Germline lookup yields CDR1 SGHRS and CDR2 YFSETQ. V dropped 4 bases and J dropped 7 bases, with 14 bases sitting between them. In nucleotides, the CDR3 is TGCGCCAGCAGCGCCGACGGGTCCTTTGGCTACACCTTC. This encodes CASSADGSFGYTF.

The chain combines TRBV10-3 with TRBJ1-2; possibly TRBD1 for D (5 bases). Germline assignment: CDR1 ENHRY and CDR2 SYGVKD. V was cut by 2 bases and J by 6 bases, with 10 bases left in between. The CDR3 is made up of 13 amino acids. CDR3 coding DNA: TGTGCCATCAGTGAGATCCTAGGGGATGGCTACACCTTC. Its protein product is CAISEILGDGYTF.

The chain is built from TRBV15 and TRBJ1-3; TRBD1 aligns across 7 bases. With 0 bases clipped from V and 0 bases from J, the junction kept 8 bases outside the gene matches. The germline V gene has CDR1 LNHNV and CDR2 YYDKDF (reference sequence). The CDR3 runs 18 residues. The CDR3 DNA follows: TGTGCCACCAGCAGAGATCAACAGGGGCCAAACTCTGGAAACACCATATATTTT. Its translation: CATSRDQQGPNSGNTIYF.

The V call is TRBV27, the J call TRBJ1-2; possibly TRBD1 for D (5 bases). The CDR3 runs 15 residues. V was trimmed by 0 bases and J by 8 bases, leaving 16 bases between them. Germline CDR1 reads MNHEY; CDR2 reads SMNVEV (reference sequence). As DNA, the CDR3 is TGTGCCAGCAGTTTATCCCAGGGAAGAACTATGGGCTACACCTTC. Translated, it gives CASSLSQGRTMGYTF.

This chain joins TRBV25-1 and TRBJ1-3, with D unclear. Germline lookup yields CDR1 MGHDK and CDR2 SYGVNS. The CDR3 sequence is 15 residues long. The V end was cut by 0 bases, the J end by 4 bases, with 10 bases between. The CDR3 bases are TGTGCCAGCAGTGAATACAAAGGAGGGGGAAACACCATATATTTT. Translating gives CASSEYKGGGNTIYF.

CDR3 in amino acids: CASSLEAGQELFF. In DNA, the CDR3 is TGTGCCAGCAGCTTAGAGGCAGGGCAAGAACTGTTTTTT. The rearrangement links TRBV7-9 to TRBJ1-4; possible D gene TRBD1, 5 bases. The V and J ends lost 1 base and 12 bases respectively, with 12 bases between them. Germline assignment: CDR1 SEHNR and CDR2 FQNEAQ (reference sequence). The CDR3 covers 13 residues.

This chain uses TRBV2 with TRBJ1-4; D possibly corresponds to TRBD1 (5 bases). The V gene lost 7 bases and the J gene lost 8 bases, with 5 bases spanning the gap. The CDR3 contains 10 residues. Germline V gives CDR1 SNHLY, CDR2 FYNNEI. The CDR3 spells CASKGEKLFF. The DNA for the CDR3 is TGTGCCAGCAAGGGGGAAAAACTGTTTTTT.

The CDR3 DNA reads as TGTGCCAGCAGTGAAGCCCTCGATTACAATGAGCAGTTCTTC. Protein product: CASSEALDYNEQFF. The chain has TRBV2 and TRBJ2-1; D call uncertain. V was trimmed by 0 bases and J by 4 bases, leaving 7 bases between them. This CDR3 is built from 14 residues. CDR1 is SNHLY and CDR2 is FYNNEI in the germline V gene.